Listed below are T cell receptor beta chains from one sample, sequenced in a study of blood T cell repertoires in COVID-19. The table came from immunoSEQ multiplex PCR; TCRdb's copy has only in-frame clones and leaves some out. The profile shows 310,000 or so clones, more than 70% of them singletons. Input material: peripheral blood. These receptors were collected from a man between 18 and 35 years old who had recovered from COVID-19. The CDR3 runs from the conserved cysteine through the conserved F or W. A D gene is named only where the DNA matches it firmly. Part of the rows lack a size; the others show once, few, many or a class for expanded clones.

>TRBD1|TRBV10-3|NA|TRBJ1-1
CAIKSGTGNTEAFF
TGTGCCATCAAATCCGGGACAGGGAACACTGAAGCTTTCTTT
>TRBD2|TRBV3-1/TRBV3-2|NA|TRBJ2-5
CASSLRTSGGAETQYF
TGTGCCAGCAGCCTCCGGACTAGCGGGGGGGCAGAGACCCAGTACTTC
>TRBD1|TRBV25-1|NA|TRBJ1-3
CASSEYQGGAHGNTIYF
TGTGCCAGCAGTGAATATCAAGGGGGCGCGCATGGAAACACCATATATTTT
>NA|TRBV5-1|NA|TRBJ2-7
CASSQGTLSYEQYF
TGCGCCAGCAGCCAGGGCACTCTGTCCTACGAGCAGTACTTC
>NA|TRBV6-5|NA|TRBJ1-4
CASTRVYGNEKLFF
TGTGCCAGCACCCGGGTGTACGGTAATGAAAAACTGTTTTTT
>NA|TRBV7-9|NA|TRBJ1-2
CASSLQTDYGYTF
TGTGCCAGCAGCCTTCAGACAGACTATGGCTACACCTTC
>TRBD2|TRBV2|NA|TRBJ2-2
CASIAGGLNTGELFF
TGTGCCAGCATAGCGGGAGGATTGAACACCGGGGAGCTGTTTTTT
>NA|TRBV6-5|NA|TRBJ2-7
CASSYSGGPSSYEQYF
TGTGCCAGCAGTTACTCGGGGGGACCGAGCTCCTACGAGCAGTACTTC
>TRBD2|TRBV6-5|NA|TRBJ2-3
CASSLLTSADTQYF
TGTGCCAGCAGCCTCCTGACTAGCGCAGATACGCAGTATTTT
>NA|TRBV4-1|once|TRBJ1-1
CASSQDTGFGTEAFF
TGCGCCAGCAGCCAAGATACAGGGTTCGGCACTGAAGCTTTCTTT
>TRBD2|TRBV6-2/TRBV6-3|NA|TRBJ2-7
CASSYHGTSGSPYEQYF
TGTGCCAGCAGTTACCACGGGACTAGCGGGAGCCCCTACGAGCAGTACTTC
>TRBD2|TRBV5-1|NA|TRBJ2-3
CASSLVLAGTDTQYF
TGCGCCAGCAGCTTGGTTCTAGCGGGGACAGATACGCAGTATTTT
>TRBD1|TRBV19|NA|TRBJ2-5
CASSEDRGRLETQYF
TGTGCCAGTAGTGAGGACAGGGGGCGTTTGGAGACCCAGTACTTC
>NA|TRBV27|NA|TRBJ2-7
CASSTRVDNNLPYEQYF
TGTGCCAGCAGTACCCGGGTGGACAACAACCTGCCCTACGAGCAGTACTTC
>TRBD2|TRBV7-9|NA|TRBJ2-3
CASSPRGGIADTQYF
TGTGCCAGCAGCCCCCGGGGGGGCATCGCAGATACGCAGTATTTT
>NA|TRBV6-2/TRBV6-3|NA|TRBJ2-2
CASSYEMIYPNTGELFF
TGTGCCAGCAGTTACGAGATGATATACCCCAACACCGGGGAGCTGTTTTTT
>NA|TRBV11-2|NA|TRBJ2-1
CASSVELDGNNEQFF
TGTGCCAGCAGTGTCGAACTAGACGGCAACAATGAGCAGTTCTTC
>TRBD2|TRBV19|NA|TRBJ2-1
CASRSPGGSYNEQFF
TGTGCCAGTAGGAGCCCGGGGGGATCCTACAATGAGCAGTTCTTC
>TRBD1|TRBV27|NA|TRBJ2-3
CASRRTGGTDTQYF
TGTGCCAGCAGGCGGACAGGGGGCACAGATACGCAGTATTTT
>NA|TRBV27|NA|TRBJ2-7
CASSIGRTYEQYF
TGTGCCAGCAGCATTGGGAGAACCTACGAGCAGTACTTC
>NA|TRBV27|NA|TRBJ1-5
CASMADSNQPQHF
TGTGCCAGCATGGCCGATAGCAATCAGCCCCAGCATTTT
>NA|TRBV4-2|NA|TRBJ2-3
CASSQEPLERTDTQYF
TGTGCCAGCAGCCAAGAGCCACTAGAGCGCACAGATACGCAGTATTTT
>NA|TRBV19|NA|TRBJ1-6
CASTPSTSSYNSPLHF
TGTGCCAGTACCCCCTCTACGAGCTCCTATAATTCACCCCTCCACTTT
>TRBD1|TRBV5-6|NA|TRBJ2-2
CASRRDRGTGELFF
TGTGCCAGCAGACGGGACAGGGGCACCGGGGAGCTGTTTTTT
>TRBD1|TRBV24-1|NA|TRBJ2-2
CATADVGGPSNTGELFF
TGTGCCACCGCGGACGTAGGGGGCCCCTCGAACACCGGGGAGCTGTTTTTT
>NA|TRBV7-9|NA|TRBJ2-7
CASSLNAVSYEQYF
TGTGCCAGCAGCTTAAACGCGGTTTCCTACGAGCAGTACTTC
>TRBD1|TRBV27|NA|TRBJ2-7
CASGQGRPYEQYF
TGTGCCAGCGGACAGGGGAGGCCCTACGAGCAGTACTTC